These 17 T cell receptor beta chains share one sample of origin, sequenced in a study of T cell responses to AZD1222 COVID-19 vaccine. TCRdb keeps only in-frame clones here, not all; method: immunoSEQ multiplex PCR. The table lists under 95,000 clones, around 85% of them singletons, with approximately 8% in the top ten. The sequencing here drew on peripheral blood, taken on day 0 of AZD1222 vaccination. Receptor source: an adult in good health.

V is TRBV2 and J is TRBJ2-6; D unclear. The CDR3 is 15 residues long. Germline lookup yields CDR1 SNHLY and CDR2 FYNNEI. The V end lost 3 bases, the J end lost 2 bases, and 8 bases lay between the germline ends. The CDR3 region is CASSEVDPGANVLTF. CDR3 sequence (DNA): TGTGCCAGCAGTGAGGTGGACCCTGGGGCCAACGTCCTGACTTTC.

The rearrangement links TRBV28 to TRBJ1-5; possible D gene TRBD1, 5 bases. V was cut by 4 bases and J by 4 bases, with 20 bases left in between. Germline-derived CDR1 and CDR2 are MDHEN and SYDVKM. This CDR3 region has 17 residues. DNA of the CDR3: TGTGCCAGCAGTTCTTCCGCCCGGGACTTGTTTAATCAGCCCCAGCATTTT. It encodes CASSSSARDLFNQPQHF.

The chain combines TRBV24-1 with TRBJ2-3; 11 bases map to TRBD2. The V gene's germline CDR1 is KGHDR and CDR2 SFDVKD. Losses at the gene ends were 9 bases for V and 2 bases for J; bases not matched to a gene: 6. This CDR3 contains 15 residues. Here the CDR3 reads CATGLTSGNTDTQYF. The CDR3 nucleotides are TGTGCCACCGGTCTGACTAGCGGGAACACAGATACGCAGTATTTT.

V is TRBV11-1 and J is TRBJ2-5, with 8 bases that match TRBD2. V shed 6 bases, J shed 5 bases, and the junction held 11 bases outside the gene matches. From germline, CDR1 is SGHAT and CDR2 FQDESV (reference sequence). The CDR3 runs to 15 residues. This chain's CDR3 is CASSHRTSFGETQYF. CDR3 nucleotide sequence: TGTGCCAGCAGTCATAGGACTAGCTTCGGGGAGACCCAGTACTTC.

A single count supports this clone. The V call is TRBV27, the J call TRBJ2-1, with 7 bases identical to TRBD2. V shed 6 bases and J 4 bases; nucleotides not matched to a gene: 6. Germline V CDR1 and CDR2: MNHEY, SMNVEV (reference sequence). CDR3 length: 14 amino acids. For the CDR3, the DNA is TGTGCCAGCAGGGGCGGGAGTAGGTACAATGAGCAGTTCTTC. Protein sequence: CASRGGSRYNEQFF.

The chain joins TRBV7-2 to TRBJ2-3; D call uncertain. The CDR3 length is 15 residues. V dropped 1 base and J dropped 2 bases, with 10 bases sitting between them. Germline V gene lookup returns CDR1 SGHTA and CDR2 FQGNSA. CDR3: CASSLVRQTTDTQYF. The CDR3 nucleotides read TGTGCCAGCAGCTTAGTAAGGCAGACCACAGATACGCAGTATTTT.

CDR3 DNA sequence: TGTGCCAGCAGCCCAGCACTAACGCAGTACTTC. The encoded protein is CASSPALTQYF. V gene TRBV7-9 combines with J gene TRBJ2-7; D is unclear. Trimming stripped 5 bases from V and 9 bases from J, with 11 bases between. The CDR3 runs to 11 residues. The V gene's germline CDR1 is SEHNR and CDR2 FQNEAQ (reference sequence).

The rearrangement uses TRBV6-1 and TRBJ2-3, with 12 nucleotides matching TRBD1. Germline assignment: CDR1 MNHNS and CDR2 SASEGT. J gave up 4 bases and V 2 bases, and 7 bases lay outside the gene matches. This CDR3 has 17 amino acids. CDR3: CASSEYTGTGGSDTQYF. The CDR3 DNA reads TGTGCCAGCAGTGAATATACCGGGACAGGGGGCTCAGATACGCAGTATTTT.

J is TRBJ2-5 and V is TRBV7-6; D is possibly TRBD1 (5 bases). Per germline, CDR1 SGHVS and CDR2 FNYEAQ. Trimming stripped 1 base from V and 0 bases from J, with 6 bases between. The CDR3 contains 14 residues. This chain's CDR3 is CASSLGQNQETQYF. In DNA form, the CDR3 reads TGTGCCAGCAGCTTAGGACAGAACCAAGAGACCCAGTACTTC. Based on the CDR3 plus reference TRBV7-6 and TRBJ2-5, the full variable domain is GAGVSQSPRYKVTKRGQDVALRCDPISGHVSLYWYRQALGQGPEFLTYFNYEAQQDKSGLPNDRFSAERPEGSISTLTIQRTEQRDSAMYRCASSLGQNQETQYFGPGTRLLVL.

CDR3 sequence: CASSRTGSPYEQYF. For the CDR3, the DNA is TGTGCCAGCAGTCGAACAGGGTCCCCCTACGAGCAGTACTTC. This chain connects TRBV6-2 or TRBV6-3 to TRBJ2-7; tentatively, D is TRBD1 (6 bases). The CDR3 spans 14 residues. With 5 bases removed from V and 2 bases from J, the gap between germline ends came to 13 bases. Germline CDR1 and CDR2: MNHEY and SVGEGT.

The rearrangement links TRBV11-2 to TRBJ1-2; D perhaps matches TRBD1 (5 bases). Germline CDR1 reads SGHAT; CDR2 reads FQNNGV. The V end lost 5 bases, the J end lost 3 bases, and 13 bases lay between the germline ends. The CDR3 runs 14 residues. The CDR3 loop is CASSPVEGYYGYTF. The CDR3 region has the DNA TGTGCCAGCAGCCCGGTGGAGGGGTACTATGGCTACACCTTC.

CDR3 DNA: TGTGCCAGCAGCCAGTTCACCGGGGAGCTGTTTTTT. Protein product: CASSQFTGELFF. The chain recombines TRBV11-3 with TRBJ2-2; unclear D gene. The length of the CDR3 is 12 residues. CDR1 and CDR2 (germline): SGHNT, YENEEA. V shed 5 bases and J shed 4 bases, with 5 bases lying between them.

CDR3 sequence reads: CASSQDLLAGGGETQYF. For the CDR3, the DNA is TGTGCCAGCAGCCAAGATTTACTAGCGGGAGGGGGAGAGACCCAGTACTTC. This sequence joins TRBV4-2 and TRBJ2-5; the match to TRBD2 covers 13 bases. The J segment lost 4 bases and the V segment lost 0 bases, leaving 5 bases of the junction unmatched. Germline V gives CDR1 LGHNA, CDR2 YNFKEQ. The CDR3 contains 17 residues.

The V gene is TRBV6-5, the J gene TRBJ2-7, with a weak D call TRBD1 (5 bases). Germline CDR1 reads MNHEY; CDR2 reads SVGAGI. Trimming cost V 0 bases and J 6 bases, with 12 bases left between them. The CDR3 loop spans 14 amino acids. The CDR3 DNA reads as TGTGCCAGCAGTTACTCGAACGCCAGGGCCGAGCAGTACTTC. It specifies CASSYSNARAEQYF.

The chain combines TRBV5-8 with TRBJ2-7; the D gene is possibly TRBD1 (5 bases). Looked up from germline, CDR1 is SGHTS and CDR2 is YDEGEE. The CDR3 runs 15 residues. Trimming pared 4 bases from V and 0 bases from J, leaving 14 bases between. The CDR3 DNA follows: TGTGCCAGCAGCCCTCGAGTTGGGGCCTCCTACGAGCAGTACTTC. It translates to CASSPRVGASYEQYF.

The rearrangement joins TRBV2 to TRBJ1-2; no definite D call. V lost 6 bases and J lost 2, with 10 bases in between. CDR1 SNHLY and CDR2 FYNNEI come from the germline V gene. This CDR3 has 13 amino acids. The CDR3 protein is CASSQRLNYGYTF. Here the CDR3 DNA reads TGTGCCAGCAGCCAACGGCTGAACTATGGCTACACCTTC. Supplemented by reference TRBV2 and TRBJ1-2, the full variable domain reads EPEVTQTPSHQVTQMGQEVILRCVPISNHLYFYWYRQILGQKVEFLVSFYNNEISEKSEIFDDQFSVERPDGSNFTLKIRSTKLEDSAMYFCASSQRLNYGYTFGSGTRLTVV.

This sequence joins TRBV10-3 and TRBJ1-2, with D possibly TRBD1 on 6 matching bases. The CDR3 extends over 15 amino acids. In germline, CDR1 is ENHRY, CDR2 SYGVKD. The ends were cut back, 0 bases at V and 5 bases at J, with 13 bases in the middle. CDR3 in amino acids: CAISESNRVGYGYTF. The DNA of the CDR3 is TGTGCCATCAGTGAGTCGAACAGGGTTGGTTATGGCTACACCTTC.